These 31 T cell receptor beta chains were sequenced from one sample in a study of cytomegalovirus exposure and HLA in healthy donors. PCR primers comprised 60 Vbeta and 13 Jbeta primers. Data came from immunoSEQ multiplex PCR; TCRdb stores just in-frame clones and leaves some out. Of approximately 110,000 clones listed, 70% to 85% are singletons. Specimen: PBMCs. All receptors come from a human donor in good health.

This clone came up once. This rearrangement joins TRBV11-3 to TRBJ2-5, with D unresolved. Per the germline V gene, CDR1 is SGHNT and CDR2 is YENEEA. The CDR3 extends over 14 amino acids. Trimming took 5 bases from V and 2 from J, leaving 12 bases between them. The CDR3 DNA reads TGTGCCAGCAGCCCCCGAGACAAACAAGAGACCCAGTACTTC. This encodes CASSPRDKQETQYF. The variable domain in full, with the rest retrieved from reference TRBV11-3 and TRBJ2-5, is EAGVVQSPRYKIIEKKQPVAFWCNPISGHNTLYWYLQNLGQGPELLIRYENEEAVDDSQLPKDRFSAERLKGVDSTLKIQPAELGDSAVYLCASSPRDKQETQYFGPGTRLLVL.

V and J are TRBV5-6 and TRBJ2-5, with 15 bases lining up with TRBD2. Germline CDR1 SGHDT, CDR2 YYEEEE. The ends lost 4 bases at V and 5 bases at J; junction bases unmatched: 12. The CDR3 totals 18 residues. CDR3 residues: CASSAGAGLAGGGETQYF. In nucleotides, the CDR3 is TGTGCCAGCAGCGCCGGAGCGGGACTAGCGGGAGGTGGGGAGACCCAGTACTTC.

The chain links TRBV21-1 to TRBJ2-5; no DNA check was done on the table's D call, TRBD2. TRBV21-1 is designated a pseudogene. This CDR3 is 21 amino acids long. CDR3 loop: CASSKASAGLAGEDGRETQYF. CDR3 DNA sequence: TGTGCCAGCAGCAAAGCCTCTGCGGGACTAGCGGGAGAGGATGGCCGAGAGACCCAGTACTTC.

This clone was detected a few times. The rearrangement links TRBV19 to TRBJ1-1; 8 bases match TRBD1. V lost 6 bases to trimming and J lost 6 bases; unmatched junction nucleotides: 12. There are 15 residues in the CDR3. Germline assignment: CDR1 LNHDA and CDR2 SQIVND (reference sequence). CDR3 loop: CASRKGAGQGAEAFF. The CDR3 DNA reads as TGTGCCAGTAGAAAGGGGGCCGGACAGGGCGCTGAAGCTTTCTTT.

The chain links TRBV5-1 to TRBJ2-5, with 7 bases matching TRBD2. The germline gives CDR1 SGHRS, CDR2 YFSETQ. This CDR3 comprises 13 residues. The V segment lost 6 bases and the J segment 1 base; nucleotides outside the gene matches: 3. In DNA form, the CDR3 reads TGCGCCAGCACGGGACTACGCCAAGAGACCCAGTACTTC. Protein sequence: CASTGLRQETQYF.

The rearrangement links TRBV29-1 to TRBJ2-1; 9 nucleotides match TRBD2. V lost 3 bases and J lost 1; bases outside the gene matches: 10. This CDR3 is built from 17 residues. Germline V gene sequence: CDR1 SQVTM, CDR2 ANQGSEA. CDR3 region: CSVDGTGTSLSYNEQFF. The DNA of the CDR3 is TGCAGCGTTGACGGGACCGGGACTAGCTTGTCCTACAATGAGCAGTTCTTC.

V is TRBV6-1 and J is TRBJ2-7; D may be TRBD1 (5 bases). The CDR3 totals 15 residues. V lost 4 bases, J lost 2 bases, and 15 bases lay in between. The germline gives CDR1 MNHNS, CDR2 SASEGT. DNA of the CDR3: TGTGCCAGCAGTGGTTCTCAGGGTGGAACCTACGAGCAGTACTTC. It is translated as CASSGSQGGTYEQYF.

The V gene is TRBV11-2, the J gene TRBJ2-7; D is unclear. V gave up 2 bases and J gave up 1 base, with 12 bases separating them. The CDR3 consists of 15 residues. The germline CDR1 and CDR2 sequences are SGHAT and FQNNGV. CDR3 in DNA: TGTGCCAGCAGCTTATCAGGCATCTTTTCCTACGAGCAGTACTTC. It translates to CASSLSGIFSYEQYF.

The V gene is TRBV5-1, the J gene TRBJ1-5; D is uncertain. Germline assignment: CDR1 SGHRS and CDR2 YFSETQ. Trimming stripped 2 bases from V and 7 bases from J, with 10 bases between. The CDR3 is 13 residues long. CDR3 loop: CASSLEGKQPQHF. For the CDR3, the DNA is TGCGCCAGCAGCTTAGAGGGAAAGCAGCCCCAGCATTTT.

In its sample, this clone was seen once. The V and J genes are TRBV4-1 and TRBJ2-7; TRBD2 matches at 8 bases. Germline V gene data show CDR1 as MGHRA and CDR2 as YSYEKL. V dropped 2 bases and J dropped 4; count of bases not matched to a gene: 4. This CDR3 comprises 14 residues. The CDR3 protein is CASSQTSGDYEQYF. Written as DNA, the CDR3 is TGCGCCAGCAGCCAAACTAGCGGAGATTACGAGCAGTACTTC.

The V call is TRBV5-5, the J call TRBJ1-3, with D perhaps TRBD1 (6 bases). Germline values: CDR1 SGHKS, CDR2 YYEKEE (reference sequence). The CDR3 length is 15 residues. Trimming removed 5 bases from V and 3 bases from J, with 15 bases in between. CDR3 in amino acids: CASSLGQLIGNTIYF. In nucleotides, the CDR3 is TGTGCCAGCAGTTTAGGACAGCTCATTGGAAACACCATATATTTT.

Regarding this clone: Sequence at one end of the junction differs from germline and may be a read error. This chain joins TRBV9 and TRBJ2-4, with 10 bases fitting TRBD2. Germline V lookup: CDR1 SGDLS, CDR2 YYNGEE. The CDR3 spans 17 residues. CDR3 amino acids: CASSAAIAGGAKNSQYF. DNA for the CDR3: TGTGCCAGCAGCGCCGCAATAGCGGGAGGAGCCAAAAACAGTCAGTACTTC.

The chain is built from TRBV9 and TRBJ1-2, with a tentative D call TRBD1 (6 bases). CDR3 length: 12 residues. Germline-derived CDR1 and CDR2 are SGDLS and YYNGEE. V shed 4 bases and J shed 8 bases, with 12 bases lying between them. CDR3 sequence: CASSPAGAGYTF. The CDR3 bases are TGTGCCAGCAGCCCAGCAGGGGCGGGCTACACCTTC.

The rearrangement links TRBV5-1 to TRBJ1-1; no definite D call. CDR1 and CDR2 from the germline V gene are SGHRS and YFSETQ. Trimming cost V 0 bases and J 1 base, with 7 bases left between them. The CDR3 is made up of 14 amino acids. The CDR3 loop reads CASSLATTNTEAFF. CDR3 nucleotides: TGCGCCAGCAGCTTGGCCACTACGAACACTGAAGCTTTCTTT.

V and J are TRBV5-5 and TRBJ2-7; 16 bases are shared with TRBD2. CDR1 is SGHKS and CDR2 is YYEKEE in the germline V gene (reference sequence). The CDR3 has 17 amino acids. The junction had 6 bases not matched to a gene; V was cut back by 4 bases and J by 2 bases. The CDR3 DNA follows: TGTGCCAGCAGCCTGGGACTAGCGGGAGGGCGAACCTACGAGCAGTACTTC. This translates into CASSLGLAGGRTYEQYF.

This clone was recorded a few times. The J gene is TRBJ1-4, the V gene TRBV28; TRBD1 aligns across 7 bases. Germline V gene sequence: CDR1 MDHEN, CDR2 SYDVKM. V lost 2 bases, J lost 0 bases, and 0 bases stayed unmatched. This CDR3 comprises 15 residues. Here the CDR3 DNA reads TGTGCCAGCAGTTTAGACAGGGCAACTAATGAAAAACTGTTTTTT. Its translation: CASSLDRATNEKLFF.

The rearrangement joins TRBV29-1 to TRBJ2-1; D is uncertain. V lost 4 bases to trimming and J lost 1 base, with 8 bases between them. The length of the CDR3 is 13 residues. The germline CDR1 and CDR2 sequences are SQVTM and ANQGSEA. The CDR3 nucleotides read TGCAGCGTTGTTAAGCAATCCTACAATGAGCAGTTCTTC. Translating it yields CSVVKQSYNEQFF.

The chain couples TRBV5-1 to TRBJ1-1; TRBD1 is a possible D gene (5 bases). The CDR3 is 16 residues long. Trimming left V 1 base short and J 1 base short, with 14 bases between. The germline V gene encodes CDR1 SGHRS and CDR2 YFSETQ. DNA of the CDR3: TGCGCCAGCAGCTTGTCCGGGGGGAGGGCGAACACTGAAGCTTTCTTT. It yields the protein CASSLSGGRANTEAFF.

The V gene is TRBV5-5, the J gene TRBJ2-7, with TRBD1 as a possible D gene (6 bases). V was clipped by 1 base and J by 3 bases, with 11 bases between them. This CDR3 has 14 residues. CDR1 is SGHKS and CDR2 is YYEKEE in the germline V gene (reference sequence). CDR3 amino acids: CASSLSQGYYEQYF. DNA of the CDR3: TGTGCCAGCAGCTTGTCGCAGGGGTACTACGAGCAGTACTTC. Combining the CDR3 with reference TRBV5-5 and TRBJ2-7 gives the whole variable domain DAGVTQSPTHLIKTRGQQVTLRCSPISGHKSVSWYQQVLGQGPQFIFQYYEKEERGRGNFPDRFSARQFPNYSSELNVNALLLGDSALYLCASSLSQGYYEQYFGPGTRLTVT.

DNA of the CDR3: TGTGCCAGCTCACCAAGTTCCCAGGGCATGAACACTGAAGCTTTCTTT. Its protein product is CASSPSSQGMNTEAFF. The chain couples TRBV18 to TRBJ1-1, with a possible D match to TRBD1 (5 bases). The germline V gene has CDR1 KGHSH and CDR2 LQKENI. This CDR3 spans 16 amino acids. Deletions cut 2 bases from V and 0 bases from J, with 13 bases between.

The CDR3 coding sequence is TGTGCCAGCACTCGCCAGGGACTAGCGGGTGCAGATACGCAGTATTTT. It is translated as CASTRQGLAGADTQYF. This chain joins TRBV2 and TRBJ2-3; TRBD2 agrees at 12 bases. The germline V gene has CDR1 SNHLY and CDR2 FYNNEI. V was clipped by 7 bases and J by 4 bases; unmatched bases: 9. This CDR3 contains 16 residues.

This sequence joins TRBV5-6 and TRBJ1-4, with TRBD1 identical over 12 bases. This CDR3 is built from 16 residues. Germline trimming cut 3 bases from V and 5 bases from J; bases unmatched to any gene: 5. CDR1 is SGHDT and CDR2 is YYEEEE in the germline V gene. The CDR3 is CASSYRDRGRNEKLFF. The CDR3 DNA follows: TGTGCCAGCAGCTACCGGGACAGGGGGCGCAATGAAAAACTGTTTTTT.

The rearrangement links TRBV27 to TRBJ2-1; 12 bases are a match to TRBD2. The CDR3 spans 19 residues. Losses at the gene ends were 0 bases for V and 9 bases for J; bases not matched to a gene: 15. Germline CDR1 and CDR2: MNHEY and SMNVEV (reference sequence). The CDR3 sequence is CASSLSPRGASGRAVEQFF. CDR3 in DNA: TGTGCCAGCAGTTTATCCCCCCGGGGGGCTAGCGGGAGGGCCGTTGAGCAGTTCTTC.

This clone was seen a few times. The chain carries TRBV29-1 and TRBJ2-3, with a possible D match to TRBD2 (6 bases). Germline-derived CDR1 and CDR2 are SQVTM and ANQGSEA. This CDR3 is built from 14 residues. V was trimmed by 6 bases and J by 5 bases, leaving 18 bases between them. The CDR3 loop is CSVLGGMLRDTQYF. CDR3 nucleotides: TGCAGCGTCTTGGGCGGGATGTTAAGAGATACGCAGTATTTT.

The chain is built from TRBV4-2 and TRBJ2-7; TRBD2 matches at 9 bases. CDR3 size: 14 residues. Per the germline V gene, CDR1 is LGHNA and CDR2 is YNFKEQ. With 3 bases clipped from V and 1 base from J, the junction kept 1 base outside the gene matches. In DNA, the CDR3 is TGTGCCAGCAGCCAGACTAGCGGTTCCTACGAGCAGTACTTC. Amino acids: CASSQTSGSYEQYF.

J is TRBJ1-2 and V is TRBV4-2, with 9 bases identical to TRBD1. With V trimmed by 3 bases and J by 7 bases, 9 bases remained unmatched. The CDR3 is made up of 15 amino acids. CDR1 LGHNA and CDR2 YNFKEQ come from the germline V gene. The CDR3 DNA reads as TGTGCCAGCAGCCACCCACAGGGGGCGCTTGGTGGCTACACCTTC. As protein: CASSHPQGALGGYTF.

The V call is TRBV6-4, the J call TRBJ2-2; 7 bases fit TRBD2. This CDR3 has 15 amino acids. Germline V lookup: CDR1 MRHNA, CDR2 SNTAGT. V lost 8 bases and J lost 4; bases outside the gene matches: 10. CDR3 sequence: CASSKGGRSTGELFF. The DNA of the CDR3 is TGTGCCAGCTCGAAGGGCGGGAGAAGCACCGGGGAGCTGTTTTTT.

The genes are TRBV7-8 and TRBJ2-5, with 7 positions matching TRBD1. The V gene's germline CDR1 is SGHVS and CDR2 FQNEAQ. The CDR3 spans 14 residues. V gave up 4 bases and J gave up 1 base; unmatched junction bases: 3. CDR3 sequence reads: CASSSTGIQETQYF. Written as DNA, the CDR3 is TGTGCCAGCAGCTCGACAGGGATCCAAGAGACCCAGTACTTC.

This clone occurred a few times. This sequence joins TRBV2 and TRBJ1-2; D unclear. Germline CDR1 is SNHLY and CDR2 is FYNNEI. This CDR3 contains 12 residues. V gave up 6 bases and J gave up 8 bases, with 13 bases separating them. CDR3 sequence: CASRQPPHGYTF. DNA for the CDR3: TGTGCCAGCAGGCAACCCCCACACGGCTACACCTTC.

The CDR3 bases are TGTGCCAGCAGTACCCGGGACTTCCCCTCCTACGAGCAGTACTTC. Translated: CASSTRDFPSYEQYF. V is TRBV6-5 and J is TRBJ2-7; maybe TRBD2 (6 bases). The CDR3 is 15 residues long. Looked up from germline, CDR1 is MNHEY and CDR2 is SVGAGI. Trimming left V 5 bases short and J 0 bases short, with 14 bases between.

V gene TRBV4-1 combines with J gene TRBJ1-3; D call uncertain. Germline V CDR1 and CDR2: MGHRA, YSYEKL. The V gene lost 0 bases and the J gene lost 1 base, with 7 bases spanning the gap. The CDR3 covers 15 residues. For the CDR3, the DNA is TGCGCCAGCAGCCAAGATCGAGTATCTGGAAACACCATATATTTT. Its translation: CASSQDRVSGNTIYF.